The rows below give T cell receptor beta chains drawn from one sample of a study of blood T cells in healthy people across ages. TCRdb independently ran MiXCR on the 5' RACE reads; one entry per CDR3 protein. In the table there are roughly 1,100,000 distinct CDR3 sequences, roughly a quarter of which are singletons. A further study also used this sample, focusing on T cells of mothers and their children.

Sequencing was done on a sample of blood. The receptors come from a girl aged 2 to 9 in good health. Both conserved end residues are part of each CDR3. The D gene is left open where the match is weak. A row's size may be missing; if present it is once, few, many or a size class.

d_call: TRBD2
v_call: TRBV10-3
j_call: TRBJ2-1
clone_size: -
cdr3_aa: CASAGAPHNEQFF
cdr3_nt: TGTGCCTCTGCGGGAGCGCCGCACAATGAGCAGTTCTTC

d_call: -
v_call: TRBV3-1
j_call: TRBJ1-6
clone_size: -
cdr3_aa: CASSQLAVPNSPLHF
cdr3_nt: TGTGCCAGCAGCCAACTCGCAGTCCCTAATTCACCCCTCCACTTT

d_call: -
v_call: TRBV5-1
j_call: TRBJ1-5
clone_size: -
cdr3_aa: CASSEGRNQPQHF
cdr3_nt: TGCGCCAGCAGCGAGGGCCGTAATCAGCCCCAGCATTTT

d_call: -
v_call: TRBV9
j_call: TRBJ1-1
clone_size: few
cdr3_aa: CASSVEGENTEAFF
cdr3_nt: TGTGCCAGCAGCGTAGAGGGGGAGAACACTGAAGCTTTCTTT

d_call: TRBD2
v_call: TRBV5-1
j_call: TRBJ2-3
clone_size: few
cdr3_aa: CASSEVWTSGTDTQYF
cdr3_nt: TGCGCCAGCAGTGAAGTCTGGACTAGCGGCACAGATACGCAGTATTTT

d_call: -
v_call: TRBV20-1
j_call: TRBJ1-2
clone_size: -
cdr3_aa: CSASHLGEGDDYGYTF
cdr3_nt: TGCAGTGCTTCCCATTTGGGGGAGGGCGATGACTATGGCTACACCTTC

d_call: -
v_call: TRBV20-1
j_call: TRBJ2-1
clone_size: once
cdr3_aa: CSPLASVYNEQFF
cdr3_nt: TGCAGTCCGTTGGCCAGCGTCTACAATGAGCAGTTCTTC

d_call: -
v_call: TRBV20-1
j_call: TRBJ2-2
clone_size: -
cdr3_aa: CSARPLSNTGELFF
cdr3_nt: TGCAGTGCTAGGCCCCTTTCGAACACCGGGGAGCTGTTTTTT

d_call: TRBD1
v_call: TRBV6-5
j_call: TRBJ1-1
clone_size: -
cdr3_aa: CASSSYVGQGSGAFF
cdr3_nt: TGTGCCAGCAGTTCGTACGTCGGACAGGGTTCGGGAGCTTTCTTT

d_call: -
v_call: TRBV27
j_call: TRBJ2-3
clone_size: few
cdr3_aa: CASRLWDQTSTDTQYF
cdr3_nt: TGTGCCAGCAGGCTCTGGGACCAAACTAGCACAGATACGCAGTATTTT

d_call: -
v_call: TRBV20-1
j_call: TRBJ1-1
clone_size: -
cdr3_aa: CSARDLNGAYVNTEAFF
cdr3_nt: TGCAGTGCTAGAGATCTGAACGGGGCCTACGTGAACACTGAAGCTTTCTTT

d_call: -
v_call: TRBV12-3/TRBV12-4
j_call: TRBJ2-1
clone_size: -
cdr3_aa: CASSPEGYNEQFF
cdr3_nt: TGTGCCAGCAGTCCTGAGGGCTACAATGAGCAGTTCTTC

d_call: -
v_call: TRBV20-1
j_call: TRBJ2-3
clone_size: few
cdr3_aa: CSARSDITDTQYF
cdr3_nt: TGCAGTGCTAGATCGGACATCACAGATACGCAGTATTTT

d_call: TRBD1
v_call: TRBV5-1
j_call: TRBJ2-7
clone_size: few
cdr3_aa: CASSLGQGQDEQYF
cdr3_nt: TGCGCCAGCAGCTTGGGACAGGGACAAGACGAGCAGTACTTC

d_call: TRBD1
v_call: TRBV7-9
j_call: TRBJ2-7
clone_size: -
cdr3_aa: CASSDSGTGAYEQYF
cdr3_nt: TGTGCCAGCAGCGACTCCGGGACAGGGGCCTACGAGCAGTACTTC

d_call: -
v_call: TRBV29-1
j_call: TRBJ2-3
clone_size: -
cdr3_aa: CSVRTKYSDTQYF
cdr3_nt: TGCAGCGTCCGCACCAAATACTCAGATACGCAGTATTTT

d_call: TRBD2
v_call: TRBV5-1
j_call: TRBJ2-1
clone_size: -
cdr3_aa: CASRQRGVYNEQFF
cdr3_nt: TGCGCCAGCCGCCAGCGGGGGGTCTACAATGAGCAGTTCTTC

d_call: -
v_call: TRBV7-9
j_call: TRBJ1-1
clone_size: -
cdr3_aa: CASSSPYRVGTEAFF
cdr3_nt: TGTGCCAGCAGCTCGCCTTACAGAGTGGGCACTGAAGCTTTCTTT

d_call: -
v_call: TRBV28
j_call: TRBJ1-6
clone_size: few
cdr3_aa: CATEVGHSSSYNSPLHF
cdr3_nt: TGTGCCACAGAGGTGGGACACTCAAGCTCCTATAATTCACCCCTCCACTTT

d_call: -
v_call: TRBV5-1
j_call: TRBJ2-5
clone_size: -
cdr3_aa: CASSLYEGLEETQYF
cdr3_nt: TGCGCCAGCAGCTTGTACGAGGGTCTAGAAGAGACCCAGTACTTC

d_call: -
v_call: TRBV5-1
j_call: TRBJ2-7
clone_size: few
cdr3_aa: CASSSPGAYERYF
cdr3_nt: TGCGCCAGCAGCTCCCCAGGGGCTTACGAGCGGTACTTC

d_call: TRBD2
v_call: TRBV20-1
j_call: TRBJ2-7
clone_size: few
cdr3_aa: CSARDPLTSGVAGEQYF
cdr3_nt: TGCAGTGCTAGAGATCCACTGACTAGCGGGGTCGCAGGCGAGCAGTACTTC

d_call: -
v_call: TRBV6-6
j_call: TRBJ2-5
clone_size: -
cdr3_aa: CASSYLTGDQETQYF
cdr3_nt: TGTGCCAGCAGTTACTTGACAGGCGACCAAGAGACCCAGTACTTC

d_call: TRBD1
v_call: TRBV5-1
j_call: TRBJ1-2
clone_size: -
cdr3_aa: CASSQGQGRDYGYTF
cdr3_nt: TGCGCCAGCAGCCAAGGACAGGGCCGCGACTATGGCTACACCTTC

d_call: -
v_call: TRBV27
j_call: TRBJ2-2
clone_size: -
cdr3_aa: CASIKEPGAGTGELFF
cdr3_nt: TGTGCCAGCATTAAAGAGCCGGGGGCCGGCACCGGGGAGCTGTTTTTT

d_call: -
v_call: TRBV5-6
j_call: TRBJ2-5
clone_size: -
cdr3_aa: CASSLRVSGATSYEQYF
cdr3_nt: TGTGCCAGCAGCTTGAGGGTGTCAGGGGCGACTTCCTATGAGCAGTACTTC

d_call: TRBD2
v_call: TRBV7-2
j_call: TRBJ2-3
clone_size: few
cdr3_aa: CASSFVGWREGITDTQYF
cdr3_nt: TGTGCCAGCAGCTTCGTCGGGTGGCGGGAGGGGATCACAGATACGCAGTATTTT

d_call: TRBD1
v_call: TRBV29-1
j_call: TRBJ2-1
clone_size: -
cdr3_aa: CNVFVQGKEGEQFF
cdr3_nt: TGCAACGTGTTTGTACAGGGGAAGGAAGGTGAGCAGTTCTTC

d_call: TRBD1
v_call: TRBV29-1
j_call: TRBJ2-1
clone_size: -
cdr3_aa: CSVDRDRGRNEQFF
cdr3_nt: TGCAGCGTTGACAGGGACAGGGGGCGAAATGAGCAGTTCTTC

d_call: TRBD2
v_call: TRBV7-8
j_call: TRBJ2-7
clone_size: few
cdr3_aa: CASSTGTSGKEEQYF
cdr3_nt: TGTGCCAGCAGCACAGGGACTAGCGGGAAGGAGGAGCAGTACTTC

d_call: TRBD2
v_call: TRBV6-6
j_call: TRBJ2-3
clone_size: -
cdr3_aa: CASSYWGGDTDTQYF
cdr3_nt: TGTGCCAGCAGTTACTGGGGAGGGGACACAGATACGCAGTATTTT

d_call: -
v_call: TRBV6-2/TRBV6-3
j_call: TRBJ2-5
clone_size: -
cdr3_aa: CASTEKDLVFQETQYF
cdr3_nt: TGTGCCAGCACGGAGAAGGACCTCGTATTTCAAGAGACCCAGTACTTC

d_call: -
v_call: TRBV25-1
j_call: TRBJ1-6
clone_size: -
cdr3_aa: CTSSEGQSNARSNSPLHF
cdr3_nt: TGTACCAGCAGTGAAGGACAGTCGAACGCTAGGTCTAATTCACCCCTCCACTTT